Listed below are T cell receptor beta chains from one sample, sequenced in a study of early T cells in non-severe SARS-CoV-2 infection. TCRdb re-derived calls from the 5' RACE reads in MiXCR, one entry per CDR3 protein. This sample has around 70,000 distinct CDR3 sequences; approximately 10% occur once, and the top ten carry 3% to 3.5%. The sample taken for sequencing was whole blood. The receptors here all came from an adult who was a healthcare worker with PCR-confirmed SARS-CoV-2 infection or an uninfected control (not recorded which). CDR3s leave out the opening cysteine and the closing phenylalanine or tryptophan.

j_call v_call cdr3_aa
TRBJ2-3 TRBV11-2 ASSLRTGTSTDTQY
TRBJ1-1 TRBV12-3/TRBV12-4 ASSLGQDTEAF
TRBJ1-2 TRBV7-9 ASSLAFLQDYGYT
TRBJ1-5 TRBV7-6 ASSLRVGGSNQPQH
TRBJ1-4 TRBV7-2 ASSLGGQGEKLF
TRBJ1-2 TRBV29-1 SVAQGPYGYT
TRBJ2-7 TRBV20-1 SARDYIKREQY
TRBJ1-1 TRBV30 AWTGGGVNIAEAF
TRBJ2-1 TRBV20-1 SASTGTSGRGF
TRBJ2-3 TRBV24-1 ATSDWTSGSTDTQY
TRBJ2-5 TRBV7-6 ASSLYSVRETQY
TRBJ2-5 TRBV2 ASSEARGTGNTETQY
TRBJ2-1 TRBV12-3/TRBV12-4 ASSLDSGLYNEQF
TRBJ1-1 TRBV30 AWRDGRGVTEAF
TRBJ2-3 TRBV12-5 ASGLLTGTPTDTQY
TRBJ2-2 TRBV27 ASSPTGYTGELF
TRBJ2-1 TRBV4-1 ASSQGPIGGASYNEQF
TRBJ2-7 TRBV9 ASSPQPANSYEQY
TRBJ1-5 TRBV6-2/TRBV6-3 ASSYSGTGNGQPQH
TRBJ1-1 TRBV20-1 SPDMNTEAF
TRBJ2-7 TRBV29-1 SGRTGGVEQY
TRBJ2-7 TRBV20-1 SAGRLAGRTPSYEQY
TRBJ2-3 TRBV7-6 ASSLEAAGVADTQY
TRBJ2-3 TRBV12-3/TRBV12-4 ASSYGPGRTDTQY
TRBJ2-7 TRBV29-1 SANRGEGSYEQY
TRBJ2-7 TRBV7-2 ASPSGPLSYEQY
TRBJ2-1 TRBV4-1 ASSPTGTDNEQF
TRBJ1-2 TRBV6-6 ASESDYGYT
TRBJ1-2 TRBV29-1 SVLGTGGAYGYT
TRBJ2-3 TRBV11-2 ASSFNTGVTDTQY
TRBJ1-3 TRBV6-1 ASSRSTLDNTIY
TRBJ2-1 TRBV6-5 ASSPGQGFPDEQF
TRBJ2-1 TRBV6-2/TRBV6-3 ASSYTRLAPAQTYNEQF
TRBJ2-4 TRBV9 ASSVAFGEGKNIQY
TRBJ2-7 TRBV7-3 ASSSFTGGEQY
TRBJ2-3 TRBV7-2 ASSLTWGRPTSGASTDTQY
TRBJ2-7 TRBV6-5 ASRDRKSYEQY
TRBJ1-2 TRBV5-1 ASSSGDSSSTRT
TRBJ2-3 TRBV23-1 ASSQSTGDIDTQY
TRBJ2-7 TRBV9 ASSVGDWSSYEQY
TRBJ2-2 TRBV18 ASSRNWDGGNTGELF
TRBJ2-5 TRBV5-1 ASSLESRGETQY
TRBJ1-4 TRBV19 ASLGQTAATNEKLF
TRBJ1-5 TRBV20-1 SASIQGGQPQH
TRBJ2-5 TRBV7-9 ASSFAGIVETQY
TRBJ1-2 TRBV6-1 ASNSQGAGRNRSYT
TRBJ2-7 TRBV11-2 ASSLANYEQY
TRBJ2-5 TRBV19 ASTGTSGSGETQY
TRBJ2-1 TRBV7-3 ASSTGLAGGEQF
TRBJ2-5 TRBV29-1 SVAGTDQETQY
TRBJ2-5 TRBV28 ASSLFAGQGLLGETQY
TRBJ2-1 TRBV24-1 ATSIAGPYNEQF
TRBJ1-1 TRBV3-1 ASSSTQGHTEAF
TRBJ2-5 TRBV6-2/TRBV6-3 ASSPGGGGYQETQY
TRBJ2-1 TRBV27 ASSPPGQVAGNEQF
TRBJ2-3 TRBV10-3 AIRLTSGNADTQY
TRBJ1-1 TRBV5-4 ASSPWTGNTEAF